These T cell receptor beta chains were read from a single sample in a study of blood T cell repertoires in COVID-19. This table comes from immunoSEQ multiplex PCR, and its TCRdb copy is limited to in-frame clones, with some not included. The top ten hold under 2% of the sample, which has 210,000 or so clones, roughly nine tenths seen once. The material sequenced was peripheral blood. The receptors originated from a man aged 40-49 years with active or convalescent COVID-19. Each CDR3 is given with its conserved first and last residue. A D gene is named only where the DNA matches it firmly. Not all rows give a size; the values are once, few, many and, for expanded clones, a class.

cdr3_length	clone_size	v_call	j_call	d_call	cdr3_nt	cdr3_aa
14	NA	TRBV19	TRBJ2-1	TRBD2	TGTGCCAGTAGTCCCGCGGGAGCCTGGAATGAGCAGTTCTTC	CASSPAGAWNEQFF
12	NA	TRBV29-1	TRBJ2-5	NA	TGCAGCGTTTCCGACAGTTTCGAGACCCAGTACTTC	CSVSDSFETQYF
13	NA	TRBV4-1	TRBJ1-5	NA	TGCGCCAGCAGCCAAGAGAGGACACAGCCCCAGCATTTT	CASSQERTQPQHF
14	NA	TRBV7-2	TRBJ2-7	TRBD1	TGTGCCAGCAGTTCTACAGGGGGCAGCTACGAGCAGTACTTC	CASSSTGGSYEQYF
15	NA	TRBV27	TRBJ1-2	TRBD1	TGTGCCAGCAGCCAATTGGGACAGGGGGCTTATGGCTACACCTTC	CASSQLGQGAYGYTF
13	NA	TRBV30	TRBJ1-5	NA	TGTGCCTGGAGCTACAGGAGCAATCAGCCCCAGCATTTT	CAWSYRSNQPQHF
16	NA	TRBV9	TRBJ1-4	NA	TGTGCCAGCAGCGTAGGTACGGGGGTCCTAGGCGAAAAACTGTTTTTT	CASSVGTGVLGEKLFF
16	few	TRBV19	TRBJ2-1	TRBD1	TGTGCCAGTAGTTGGGACAGGGGAAATTCCTACAATGAGCAGTTCTTC	CASSWDRGNSYNEQFF
12	many	TRBV24-1	TRBJ1-2	NA	TGTGCCACCAGTGACCAACGGTATGGCTACACCTTC	CATSDQRYGYTF
13	NA	TRBV6-2/TRBV6-3	TRBJ1-2	NA	TGTGCCAGCAGTTACGGGCAGTACTATGGCTACACCTTC	CASSYGQYYGYTF
13	NA	TRBV30	TRBJ1-2	NA	TGTGCCTGGAGTGGACAGCCCAGCCGGGGCTACACCTTC	CAWSGQPSRGYTF
12	NA	TRBV12-3/TRBV12-4	TRBJ2-7	NA	TGTGCCAGCAGCTTTGAGACCCAGGGGCAGTACTTC	CASSFETQGQYF
12	NA	TRBV25-1	TRBJ1-2	NA	TGTGCCCCAGGGGTTAGTTACTATGGCTACACCTTC	CAPGVSYYGYTF
15	NA	TRBV5-6	TRBJ1-4	NA	TGTGCCAGCAGCTTGGGGGACTGGGGTGGAGAAAAACTGTTTTTT	CASSLGDWGGEKLFF
13	NA	TRBV6-5	TRBJ2-7	TRBD1	TGTGCCAGCAGGGTAACAGGGGCCTACGAGCAGTACTTC	CASRVTGAYEQYF
15	NA	TRBV13	TRBJ2-7	NA	TGTGCCAGCAGCCAGTGGGGCAGGGGGGTCTACGAGCAGTACTTC	CASSQWGRGVYEQYF
13	NA	TRBV6-4	TRBJ1-2	TRBD1	TGTGCCAGCAGTGACGGACAGGGCTATGGCTACACCTTC	CASSDGQGYGYTF
15	NA	TRBV9	TRBJ2-5	TRBD2	TGTGCCAGCAGCGTAGGCCTAGCGGGGGGAGAGACCCAGTACTTC	CASSVGLAGGETQYF
17	NA	TRBV6-1	TRBJ2-5	NA	TGTGCCAGCAGTGAAAGTCGGGCGAACAGGGAGCAAGAGACCCAGTACTTC	CASSESRANREQETQYF
13	NA	TRBV29-1	TRBJ2-1	TRBD2	TGCAGCGTTGGTCTAGCGGGGAAGAATGAGCAGTTCTTC	CSVGLAGKNEQFF
15	NA	TRBV28	TRBJ2-7	TRBD1	TGTGCCAGCAGTTTTGACAGGGGTGCTGGATTTGAGCAGTACTTC	CASSFDRGAGFEQYF
15	NA	TRBV5-5	TRBJ1-1	TRBD1	TGTGCCAGCAGTCATAACAGGGGCTGGAACACTGAAGCTTTCTTT	CASSHNRGWNTEAFF
13	NA	TRBV29-1	TRBJ2-5	NA	TGCAGCGTTGTGGGCGGGGTGGGGGAGACCCAGTACTTC	CSVVGGVGETQYF
15	NA	TRBV30	TRBJ1-5	NA	TGTGCCTGGAATCTTAAACCAGGGGGCAATCAGCCCCAGCATTTT	CAWNLKPGGNQPQHF
12	NA	TRBV6-5	TRBJ1-1	NA	TGTGCCAGCAGTTACTCAAACAGTGAAGCTTTCTTT	CASSYSNSEAFF
15	NA	TRBV5-1	TRBJ2-7	TRBD2	TGCGCCAGCAGCTTGGATGCGGGAGGATTCTACGAGCAGTACTTC	CASSLDAGGFYEQYF
17	NA	TRBV11-2	TRBJ2-6	NA	TGTGCCAGCAGCTTAGCGGGAGTACCCTCTGGGGCCAACGTCCTGACTTTC	CASSLAGVPSGANVLTF
18	NA	TRBV4-2	TRBJ2-5	NA	TGTGCCAGCAGCCAAGACAGGTTAGGGGCGGGGCCACAACGGACCCAGTACTTC	CASSQDRLGAGPQRTQYF
16	NA	TRBV19	TRBJ1-5	TRBD1	TGTGCCAGTAGTATAGGTCAGAACAGGGGAAATCAGCCCCAGCATTTT	CASSIGQNRGNQPQHF
16	NA	TRBV11-2	TRBJ2-3	TRBD1	TGTGCCAGCAGCTTAGGGGGACAGGTTTTCACAGATACGCAGTATTTT	CASSLGGQVFTDTQYF
14	NA	TRBV18	TRBJ1-1	NA	TGTGCCAGCTCAAACGACAGGACCCACACTGAAGCTTTCTTT	CASSNDRTHTEAFF
14	once	TRBV6-5	TRBJ1-6	TRBD1	TGTGCCAGCAGTCGCGGACAGGCCTATTCACCCCTCCACTTT	CASSRGQAYSPLHF
15	NA	TRBV27	TRBJ2-1	TRBD2	TGTGCCAGCAGTTCCGGGACTAGCGGGAGAGATGAGCAGTTCTTC	CASSSGTSGRDEQFF
14	NA	TRBV6-5	TRBJ2-7	TRBD1	TGTGCCAGCAGTTTCGGACAGGGGGGAAGCGAGCAGTACTTC	CASSFGQGGSEQYF
12	NA	TRBV13	TRBJ1-1	NA	TGTGCCAGCACAGGGATGAACACTGAAGCTTTCTTT	CASTGMNTEAFF
17	NA	TRBV6-1	TRBJ1-4	NA	TGTGCCAGCAGTGACGGGGTGGGGCTAGCGTTAGGTGAAAAACTGTTTTTT	CASSDGVGLALGEKLFF
16	NA	TRBV5-1	TRBJ2-3	TRBD2	TGCGCCAGCAGCCAGGGGACTAGCCCGTTGACAGATACGCAGTATTTT	CASSQGTSPLTDTQYF
15	NA	TRBV28	TRBJ2-7	TRBD1	TGTGCCAGCAACACTGGGACAGGGGGATCCTACGAGCAGTACTTC	CASNTGTGGSYEQYF
15	NA	TRBV9	TRBJ1-6	TRBD1	TGTGCCAGCAGCGCCCTAACAGGGGCGGATTCACCCCTCCACTTT	CASSALTGADSPLHF
14	NA	TRBV28	TRBJ1-6	NA	TGTGCCAGCAGCTCTAGACCCATAAATTCACCCCTCCACTTT	CASSSRPINSPLHF
14	NA	TRBV9	TRBJ1-5	NA	TGTGCCAGCAGCGCCGGTCAGGGTAATCAGCCCCAGCATTTT	CASSAGQGNQPQHF
16	few	TRBV9	TRBJ2-6	TRBD1	TGTGCCAGCAGCGTAGCCCCACAGGGGGGGGCCAACGTCCTGACTTTC	CASSVAPQGGANVLTF
13	NA	TRBV6-6	TRBJ1-5	NA	TGTGCCAGCACCGACGGGACAATCAGACCCCAGCATTTT	CASTDGTIRPQHF
15	once	TRBV28	TRBJ2-1	NA	TGTGCCAGCAGTTTACAGGAAAGCTCCTACAATGAGCAGTTCTTC	CASSLQESSYNEQFF
16	NA	TRBV7-9	TRBJ2-2	TRBD1	TGTGCCAGCAGCTTAGCAAGGGACAGGGCCACCGGGGAGCTGTTTTTT	CASSLARDRATGELFF
13	NA	TRBV2	TRBJ1-2	NA	TGTGCCAGCAGTGTTGACACCGGGGTAGGCTACACCTTC	CASSVDTGVGYTF
14	few	TRBV27	TRBJ1-2	NA	TGTGCCAGCAGTTTATACCAGGGTCTGTCTGGCTACACCTTC	CASSLYQGLSGYTF
14	NA	TRBV28	TRBJ2-4	NA	TGTGCCAGCAGTTTAGGGGGAGGCAAAAACATTCAGTACTTC	CASSLGGGKNIQYF
14	NA	TRBV30	TRBJ2-2	NA	TGTGCCTGGAGTGAGGGGGTCAACACCGGGGAGCTGTTTTTT	CAWSEGVNTGELFF
16	NA	TRBV7-9	TRBJ1-3	TRBD1	TGTGCCAGCAGCGCTCCGGGACAGGGGCCTGGAAACACCATATATTTT	CASSAPGQGPGNTIYF
12	NA	TRBV28	TRBJ2-7	NA	TGTGCCAGCAGGGAGGAGGACTACGAGCAGTACTTC	CASREEDYEQYF
14	NA	TRBV6-1	TRBJ1-2	NA	TGTGCCAGCAGTGAAAGAGACACCTCCTATGGCTACACCTTC	CASSERDTSYGYTF
16	NA	TRBV6-6	TRBJ1-1	NA	TGTGCCAGCAGTTTACAGGTCGGATCCTTGAACACTGAAGCTTTCTTT	CASSLQVGSLNTEAFF
13	NA	TRBV11-2	TRBJ1-5	NA	TGTGCCAGCAGTGAGGAGGGAGATCAGCCCCAGCATTTT	CASSEEGDQPQHF
14	NA	TRBV5-1	TRBJ2-7	TRBD1	TGCGCCAGCAGCACCGGGACAGCCTCCTACGAGCAGTACTTC	CASSTGTASYEQYF
15	NA	TRBV6-5	TRBJ1-2	TRBD1	TGTGCCAGCAGTTACGCAGGGACAGGGAACTATGGCTACACCTTC	CASSYAGTGNYGYTF